This T cell receptor (beta chain) is drawn from a study of shared clonotypes between healthy human individuals. Study summary: There were three CD4 naive, three CD4 memory, two CD8 naive and one CD8 memory plates per donor.

From CD4+ cells came CD45RA+ naive and CD45RA-negative memory subsets. Germline V gene lookup returns CDR1 LNHDA and CDR2 SQIVND (reference sequence). The CDR3 is made up of 16 amino acids. With V trimmed by 5 bases and J by 6 bases, 11 bases remained unmatched. Notes on this clone: Its target is unknown.

Study results and limitations: Rarefaction indicated that sorted-subset sequencing remained incomplete although depth was large.

Sorted-subset replicate PCRs used 200 ng of genomic DNA. This amount corresponded to 25,000 to 30,000 T cell genomes. The method was immunoSEQ multiplex PCR; TCRdb's version includes in-frame clones alone and lacks a portion of them. Here the sample spans roughly 1,500,000 clones, approximately 98.5% being singletons. The sequencing sample was made of naive CD4+ T cells sorted from blood. Described subset: CD45RA+ positively selected. This TCR was recovered from a man aged 30-40 years in good health. This chain joins TRBV19 and TRBJ2-2, with 8 bases fitting TRBD2. CDR3 sequence: CASSVATSGGAGELFF. CDR3 DNA sequence: TGTGCCAGTAGTGTCGCCACTAGCGGAGGGGCCGGGGAGCTGTTTTTT.